This TCR beta chain emerged from a study of T cell responses to AZD1222 COVID-19 vaccine. On the study more broadly: Pooled samples include second doses given at about 4 or 12 weeks. Overall study findings and caveats: Donors in the cohort were predominantly white British and more often female, and clonal diversity was possibly underestimated. The study reported that nearly half of spike-specific TCRs target unmutated variant regions.

From germline, CDR1 is ENHRY and CDR2 SYGVKD. Trimming removed 2 bases from V and 2 bases from J, with 6 bases in between. This CDR3 has 13 residues. Of note for this clone: Antigen specificity is unknown.

Profiling relied on immunoSEQ multiplex PCR, and the TCRdb table lists in-frame clones only, not all of them. The data hold about 97,000 clones, with about 88% observed a single time. The source is an adult in good health. The sequencing here drew on peripheral blood, taken on day 0 of AZD1222 vaccination. The chain has TRBV10-3 and TRBJ1-2; D uncertain. The CDR3 loop reads CAISEGENYGYTF. The CDR3 region has the DNA TGTGCCATCAGTGAGGGTGAGAACTATGGCTACACCTTC.